Sequencing of this T cell receptor beta chain was carried out in a study of tumor and adjacent non-tumor tissue in lung cancer. No cell sorting was done before RNA was extracted from the tissue. The germline gives CDR1 MDHEN, CDR2 SYDVKM. The CDR3 is made up of 14 amino acids. V was trimmed by 3 bases and J by 4 bases, leaving 12 bases between them. A modified ARM-PCR protocol with three rounds of nested PCR amplified TCRbeta. TCRdb independently ran MiXCR on the multiplex PCR reads; one entry per CDR3 protein. This sample has more than 75,000 distinct CDR3 sequences, with around 70% found just once. As concerns this clonotype: This may arise from a read error, as a much more abundant clone is one base away.

This clonotype originated in a woman aged 65 to 85 with non-small cell lung cancer. The specimen was lung tumor tissue. This sequence joins TRBV28 and TRBJ1-2; D ambiguous. CDR3 sequence (DNA): TGTGCCAGCAGTTTCGAGGGCCTTGGCTATGGCTACACCTTC. Amino acid sequence: CASSFEGLGYGYTF.